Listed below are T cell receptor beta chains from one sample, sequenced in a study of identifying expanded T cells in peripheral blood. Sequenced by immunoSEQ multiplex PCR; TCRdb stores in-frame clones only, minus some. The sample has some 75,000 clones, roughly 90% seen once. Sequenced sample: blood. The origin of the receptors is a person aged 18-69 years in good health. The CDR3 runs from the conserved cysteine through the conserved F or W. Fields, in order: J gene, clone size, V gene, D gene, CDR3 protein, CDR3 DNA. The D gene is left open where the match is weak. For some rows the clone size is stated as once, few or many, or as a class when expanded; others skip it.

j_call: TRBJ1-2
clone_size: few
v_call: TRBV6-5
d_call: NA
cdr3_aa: CASRNAGFDLSGYTF
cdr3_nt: TGTGCCAGCAGAAATGCAGGTTTTGATCTTAGTGGCTACACCTTC

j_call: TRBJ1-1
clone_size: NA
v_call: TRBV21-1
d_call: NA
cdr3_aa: CASSKVSSREDTEAFF
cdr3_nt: TGTGCCAGCAGCAAAGTAAGCAGCAGGGAGGACACTGAAGCTTTCTTT

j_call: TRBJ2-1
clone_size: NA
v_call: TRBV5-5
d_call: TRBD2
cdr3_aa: CASSLDMVTSGRAAEQFF
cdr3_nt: TGTGCCAGCAGCTTGGATATGGTGACTAGCGGGAGGGCAGCTGAGCAGTTCTTC

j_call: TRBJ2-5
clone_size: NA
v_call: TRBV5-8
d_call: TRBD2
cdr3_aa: CASSIAGGQQETQYF
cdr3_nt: TGTGCCAGCTCGATAGCGGGGGGACAGCAAGAGACCCAGTACTTC

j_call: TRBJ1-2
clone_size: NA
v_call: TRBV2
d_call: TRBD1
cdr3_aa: CASRDGLGQPKGYTF
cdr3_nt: TGTGCCAGCAGGGACGGATTGGGACAGCCAAAAGGCTACACCTTC

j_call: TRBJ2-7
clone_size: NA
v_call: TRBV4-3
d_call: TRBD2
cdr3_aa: CASSGLAGGNEQYF
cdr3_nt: TGCGCCAGCAGCGGCCTAGCGGGAGGGAACGAGCAGTACTTC

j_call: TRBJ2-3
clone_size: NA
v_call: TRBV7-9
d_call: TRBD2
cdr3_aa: CASSLTGPAGGHTQYF
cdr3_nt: TGTGCCAGCAGCCTTACCGGCCCAGCGGGAGGCCATACGCAGTATTTT

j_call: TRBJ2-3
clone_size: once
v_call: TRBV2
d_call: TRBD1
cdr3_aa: CASSENRDSDTQYF
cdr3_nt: TGTGCCAGCTCGGAAAACAGGGACAGCGATACGCAGTATTTT

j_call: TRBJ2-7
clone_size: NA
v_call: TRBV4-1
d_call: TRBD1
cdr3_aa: CASSQVQAGGYSAYEQYF
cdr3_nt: TGCGCCAGCAGCCAAGTTCAAGCAGGGGGTTACTCTGCCTACGAGCAGTACTTC

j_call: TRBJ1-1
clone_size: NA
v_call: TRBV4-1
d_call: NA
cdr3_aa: CASSQDARVGNTEAFF
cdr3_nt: TGCGCCAGCAGCCAAGATGCGCGGGTGGGGAACACTGAAGCTTTCTTT

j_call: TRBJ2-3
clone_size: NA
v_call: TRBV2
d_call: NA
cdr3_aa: CASRDWYTDTQYF
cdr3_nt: TGTGCCAGCCGGGACTGGTACACAGATACGCAGTATTTT

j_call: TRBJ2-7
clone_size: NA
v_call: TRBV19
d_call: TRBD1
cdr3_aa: CASSIDFGQATYEQYF
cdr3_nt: TGTGCCAGTAGTATAGATTTCGGACAGGCGACCTACGAGCAGTACTTC

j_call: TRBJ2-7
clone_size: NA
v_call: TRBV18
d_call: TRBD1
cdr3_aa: CASSPRGLNEQYF
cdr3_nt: TGTGCCAGCTCACCTAGGGGGCTGAACGAGCAGTACTTC

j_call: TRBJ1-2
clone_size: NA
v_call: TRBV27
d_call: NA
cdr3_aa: CASRRVGYGYTF
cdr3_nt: TGTGCCAGCAGGAGGGTAGGGTATGGCTACACCTTC

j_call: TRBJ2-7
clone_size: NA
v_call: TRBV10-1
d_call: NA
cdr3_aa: CASSEGTASSYEQYF
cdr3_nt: TGCGCCAGCAGTGAAGGGACTGCAAGCTCCTACGAGCAGTACTTC

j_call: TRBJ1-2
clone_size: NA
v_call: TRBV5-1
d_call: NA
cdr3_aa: CASSLEAPRDGYTF
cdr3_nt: TGCGCCAGCAGCTTGGAAGCACCCCGGGATGGCTACACCTTC

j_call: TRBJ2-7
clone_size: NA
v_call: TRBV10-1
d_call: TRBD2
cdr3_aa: CASSGGLADSGQYF
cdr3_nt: TGCGCCAGCAGTGGTGGACTAGCGGACTCCGGGCAGTACTTC

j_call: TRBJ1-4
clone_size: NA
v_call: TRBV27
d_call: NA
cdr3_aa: CASSLLGITNEKLFF
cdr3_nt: TGTGCCAGCAGTTTATTGGGCATAACTAATGAAAAACTGTTTTTT

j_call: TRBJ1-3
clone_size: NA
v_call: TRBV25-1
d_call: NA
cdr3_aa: CASSDSRGSGNTIYF
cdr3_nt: TGTGCCAGCAGTGACTCGCGGGGGTCTGGAAACACCATATATTTT

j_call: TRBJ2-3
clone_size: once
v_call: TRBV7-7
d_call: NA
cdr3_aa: CASSSGSGTDTQYF
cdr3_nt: TGTGCCAGCAGCTCTGGATCCGGCACAGATACGCAGTATTTT

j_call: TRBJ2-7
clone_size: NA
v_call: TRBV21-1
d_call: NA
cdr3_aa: CASNPPRQTGREHEQYF
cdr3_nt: TGTGCCAGCAACCCCCCAAGACAGACAGGGAGAGAACACGAGCAGTACTTC

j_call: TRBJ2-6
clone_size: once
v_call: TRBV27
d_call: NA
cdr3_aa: CASSFTGAGANVLTF
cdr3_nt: TGTGCCAGCAGTTTTACGGGAGCTGGGGCCAACGTCCTGACTTTC

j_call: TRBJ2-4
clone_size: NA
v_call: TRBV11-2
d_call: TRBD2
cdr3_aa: CASSVRLAGGQNIQYF
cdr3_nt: TGTGCCAGCAGCGTCAGACTAGCGGGAGGTCAAAACATTCAGTACTTC

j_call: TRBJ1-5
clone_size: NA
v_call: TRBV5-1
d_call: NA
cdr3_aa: CASSAGVDGNQPQHF
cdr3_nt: TGCGCCAGCAGCGCCGGAGTTGACGGTAATCAGCCCCAGCATTTT

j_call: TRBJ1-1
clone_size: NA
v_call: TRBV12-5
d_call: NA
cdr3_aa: CASGSRLLGTEAFF
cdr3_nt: TGTGCTAGTGGCAGCCGACTGCTGGGCACTGAAGCTTTCTTT

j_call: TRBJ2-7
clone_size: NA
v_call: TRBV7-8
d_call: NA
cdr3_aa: CASSPSGGEQYF
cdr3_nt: TGTGCCAGCAGCCCGAGTGGAGGGGAGCAGTACTTC

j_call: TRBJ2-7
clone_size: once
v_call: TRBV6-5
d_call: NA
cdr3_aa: CASAVKTSEQYF
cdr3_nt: TGTGCCAGCGCGGTGAAGACTAGCGAGCAGTACTTC

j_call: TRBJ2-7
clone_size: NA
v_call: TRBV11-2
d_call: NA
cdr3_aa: CASSLRVDEQYF
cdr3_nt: TGTGCCAGCAGCTTAAGGGTGGACGAGCAGTACTTC

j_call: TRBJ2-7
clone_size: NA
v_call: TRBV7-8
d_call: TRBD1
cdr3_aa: CASSRDRDTYEQYF
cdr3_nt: TGTGCCAGCAGCCGGGACAGGGACACCTACGAGCAGTACTTC

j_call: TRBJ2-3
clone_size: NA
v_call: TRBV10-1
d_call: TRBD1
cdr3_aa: CASRQGPTDTQYF
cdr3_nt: TGCGCCAGTCGACAGGGACCCACAGATACGCAGTATTTT

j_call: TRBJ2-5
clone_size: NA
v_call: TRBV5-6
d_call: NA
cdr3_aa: CASSLLVKEETQYF
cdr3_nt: TGTGCCAGCAGCTTGTTGGTTAAAGAAGAGACCCAGTACTTC

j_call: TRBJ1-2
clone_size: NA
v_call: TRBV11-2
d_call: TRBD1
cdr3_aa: CASSPIKLQGGGYTF
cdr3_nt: TGTGCCAGCAGTCCTATCAAACTACAGGGGGGTGGCTACACCTTC

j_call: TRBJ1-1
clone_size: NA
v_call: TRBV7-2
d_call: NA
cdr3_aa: CASSLPGSTEAFF
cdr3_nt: TGTGCCAGCAGCTTACCCGGGAGCACTGAAGCTTTCTTT

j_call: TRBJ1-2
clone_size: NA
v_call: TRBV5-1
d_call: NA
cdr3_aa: CASSLVGNGDYGYTF
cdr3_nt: TGCGCCAGCAGCTTAGTGGGGAATGGGGACTATGGCTACACCTTC

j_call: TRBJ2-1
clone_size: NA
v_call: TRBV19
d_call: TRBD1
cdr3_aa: CASSINRGLAEQFF
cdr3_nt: TGTGCCAGTAGTATCAACAGGGGGCTAGCGGAACAGTTCTTC

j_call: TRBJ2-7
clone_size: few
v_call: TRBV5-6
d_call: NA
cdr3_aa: CASSLQGVYEQYF
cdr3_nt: TGTGCCAGCAGCTTACAAGGGGTCTACGAGCAGTACTTC

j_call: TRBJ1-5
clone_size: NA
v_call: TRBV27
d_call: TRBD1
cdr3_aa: CASGDRGLNQPQHF
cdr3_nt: TGTGCCAGCGGGGACAGGGGGCTGAATCAGCCCCAGCATTTT

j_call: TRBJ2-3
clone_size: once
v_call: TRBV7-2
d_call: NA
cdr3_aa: CASSSQGTDTQYF
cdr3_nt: TGTGCCAGCAGCTCCCAGGGAACAGATACGCAGTATTTT

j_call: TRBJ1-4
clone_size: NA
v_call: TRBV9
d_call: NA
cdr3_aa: CASSVGGDRYEKLFF
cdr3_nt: TGTGCCAGCAGCGTAGGGGGCGACCGTTATGAAAAACTGTTTTTT

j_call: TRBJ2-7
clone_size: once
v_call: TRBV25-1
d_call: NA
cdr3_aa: CASPDTITYEQYF
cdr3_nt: TGTGCCAGCCCGGACACGATCACCTACGAGCAGTACTTC

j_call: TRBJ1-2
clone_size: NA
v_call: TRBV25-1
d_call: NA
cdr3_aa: CASSAGNYYGYTF
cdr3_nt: TGTGCCAGCAGTGCGGGGAACTACTATGGCTACACCTTC

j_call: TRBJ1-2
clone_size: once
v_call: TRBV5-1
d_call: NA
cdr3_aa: CASSSQGGGGYGYTF
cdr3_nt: TGCGCCAGCAGCTCACAAGGAGGAGGGGGCTATGGCTACACCTTC

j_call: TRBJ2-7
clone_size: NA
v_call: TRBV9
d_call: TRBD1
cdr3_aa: CASSVEGQGPLDF
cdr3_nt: TGTGCCAGCAGCGTAGAGGGACAGGGCCCTCTGGACTTC

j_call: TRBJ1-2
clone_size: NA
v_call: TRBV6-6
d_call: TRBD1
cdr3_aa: CAAHDRANYGYTF
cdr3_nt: TGTGCCGCTCATGACAGGGCTAACTATGGCTACACCTTC

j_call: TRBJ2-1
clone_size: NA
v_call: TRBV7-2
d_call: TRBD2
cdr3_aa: CASSLGTSGSRDEQFF
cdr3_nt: TGTGCCAGCAGCCTAGGGACTAGCGGGAGTAGAGATGAGCAGTTCTTC

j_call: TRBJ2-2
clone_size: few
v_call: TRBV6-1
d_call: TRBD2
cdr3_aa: CASKGASGYTGELFF
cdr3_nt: TGTGCCAGCAAAGGGGCTAGCGGCTACACCGGGGAGCTGTTTTTT